Below, 9 T cell receptor beta chains from the same sample are listed, as sequenced in a study of Graves' ophthalmopathy and Graves' hyperthyroidism. TCR beta CDR3 regions were amplified from RNA transcripts. First-round RT-PCR employed HTBI primers, with a second-round multiplex PCR after it. Using its own MiXCR run on the multiplex PCR reads, TCRdb lists one record per CDR3 protein. Here the sample spans 560,000 or so distinct CDR3 sequences, 35% to 45% being singletons. Sequenced input: peripheral blood or thyroid tissue (not recorded which). The receptors derive from an adult man with Graves' hyperthyroidism.

This clonotype occurred a few times. The chain links TRBV29-1 to TRBJ1-1; D perhaps matches TRBD1 (6 bases). With 5 bases removed from V and 1 base from J, the gap between germline ends came to 11 bases. The CDR3 loop spans 13 amino acids. CDR1 and CDR2 from the germline V gene are SQVTM and ANQGSEA. CDR3 DNA sequence: TGCAGCGTTAGCAGGGGCGGGAACACTGAAGCTTTCTTT. As protein: CSVSRGGNTEAFF.

This clonotype has at least ten counts. The V gene is TRBV6-5, the J gene TRBJ1-2; TRBD1 matches at 7 bases. The CDR3 runs to 15 residues. Per the germline V gene, CDR1 is MNHEY and CDR2 is SVGAGI. With 6 bases clipped from V and 2 bases from J, the junction kept 9 bases outside the gene matches. Written as DNA, the CDR3 is TGTGCCAGCAGGGCTACAGGGGAGGAAAACTATGGCTACACCTTC. Translating it yields CASRATGEENYGYTF.

This clonotype was counted many times. The gene calls are TRBV9 and TRBJ2-6; D remains unclear. This CDR3 has 15 residues. Germline CDR1 reads SGDLS; CDR2 reads YYNGEE. V gave up 4 bases and J gave up 1 base, with 9 bases separating them. The CDR3 sequence: CASSIVTSGANVLTF. The CDR3 DNA reads TGTGCCAGCAGCATTGTAACGTCTGGGGCCAACGTCCTGACTTTC.

The V and J genes are TRBV20-1 and TRBJ2-1; TRBD1 might be the D (6 bases). CDR1 is DFQATT and CDR2 is SNEGSKA in the germline V gene (reference sequence). Trimming left V 5 bases short and J 1 base short, with 21 bases between. The CDR3 sequence is 17 residues long. The CDR3 bases are TGCAGTGCTCCCTCTCAAACAGGGTTATATTCCTACAATGAGCAGTTCTTC. Residues: CSAPSQTGLYSYNEQFF.

This clonotype was counted at least ten times. V gene TRBV15 combines with J gene TRBJ2-5; either TRBD1 or TRBD2 may fit D (5 bases each). The germline V gene encodes CDR1 LNHNV and CDR2 YYDKDF (reference sequence). The V gene lost 0 bases and the J gene lost 4 bases, with 9 bases spanning the gap. There are 14 residues in the CDR3. The CDR3 here is CATSRDNGGETQYF. The DNA of the CDR3 is TGTGCCACCAGCAGAGATAATGGGGGAGAGACCCAGTACTTC. Variable domain in full (rest from reference TRBV15 and TRBJ2-5): DAMVIQNPRYQVTQFGKPVTLSCSQTLNHNVMYWYQQKSSQAPKLLFHYYDKDFNNEADTPDNFQSRRPNTSFCFLDIRSPGLGDTAMYLCATSRDNGGETQYFGPGTRLLVL.

In its sample, this clonotype was seen many times. The chain is built from TRBV10-3 and TRBJ2-2, with D uncertain. Deletions cut 4 bases from V and 3 bases from J, with 3 bases between. Germline values: CDR1 ENHRY, CDR2 SYGVKD. The CDR3 extends over 12 amino acids. CDR3 sequence: CAISGHTGELFF. The DNA for the CDR3 is TGTGCCATCAGTGGTCACACCGGGGAGCTGTTTTTT.

There are a few counts of this clonotype. One junction end disagrees with the germline gene, perhaps due to a read error. The genes are TRBV6-1 and TRBJ1-1; D is uncertain. Per germline, CDR1 MNHNS and CDR2 SASEGT. CDR3 length: 12 amino acids. The CDR3 DNA sequence: TGTGCCAGCCGCGGACGCTTCCCTGAAGCTCTCTTT. Its translation: CASRGRFPEALF.

This clonotype was observed at least ten times. The gene calls are TRBV6-5 and TRBJ1-2; D might be TRBD1 (5 bases). This CDR3 contains 14 residues. V lost 5 bases, J lost 2 bases, and 12 bases lay in between. Germline values: CDR1 MNHEY, CDR2 SVGAGI. The CDR3 nucleotides are TGTGCCAGCAGTCGAGGCGGGACCAACTATGGCTACACCTTC. It yields the protein CASSRGGTNYGYTF.

V is TRBV10-3 and J is TRBJ2-3, with 7 positions matching TRBD1. CDR3 length: 14 amino acids. V shed 6 bases, J shed 2 bases, and the junction held 5 bases outside the gene matches. Per germline, CDR1 ENHRY and CDR2 SYGVKD. The CDR3 protein is CAIRYRGPTDTQYF. The CDR3 nucleotides read TGTGCCATCAGATACAGGGGACCCACAGATACGCAGTATTTT.